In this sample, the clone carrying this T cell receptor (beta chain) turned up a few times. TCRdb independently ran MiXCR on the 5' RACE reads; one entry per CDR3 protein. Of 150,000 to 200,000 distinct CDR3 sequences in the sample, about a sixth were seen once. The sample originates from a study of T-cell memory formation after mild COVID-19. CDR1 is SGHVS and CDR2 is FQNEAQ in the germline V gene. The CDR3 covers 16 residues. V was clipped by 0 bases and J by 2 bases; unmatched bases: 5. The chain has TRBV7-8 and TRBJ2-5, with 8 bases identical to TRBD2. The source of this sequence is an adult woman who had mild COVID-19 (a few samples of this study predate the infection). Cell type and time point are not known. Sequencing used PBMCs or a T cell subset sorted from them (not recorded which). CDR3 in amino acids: CASSLAVAGLQETQYF. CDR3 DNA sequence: TGTGCCAGCAGCTTAGCGGTAGCGGGGTTGCAAGAGACCCAGTACTTC.